Below are 17 T cell receptor beta chains sequenced from a single sample in a study of neurological immune-mediated disorders. TCRdb processed the 5' RACE reads anew with MiXCR; each CDR3 protein has one entry. Here the sample spans 54,000 or so distinct CDR3 sequences, approximately 3.5% being singletons. The sample taken for sequencing was PBMCs. The receptors here all came from a woman in her 30s with multiple sclerosis.

At least ten counts were recorded for this clonotype. The genes are TRBV6-2 or TRBV6-3 and TRBJ2-1; no definite D call. Germline V gene lookup returns CDR1 MNHEY and CDR2 SVGEGT. There are 14 residues in the CDR3. V lost 0 bases and J 5 bases, leaving 8 bases between the germline ends. In nucleotides, the CDR3 is TGTGCCAGCAGTTACTCGAACGAGCACAATGAGCAGTTCTTC. It yields the protein CASSYSNEHNEQFF.

This clonotype was counted between two and nine times. The CDR3 DNA reads as TGTGCCAGCAGACTTTTAGCGGGGGGGCAGGATGAGCAGTTCTTC. Residues: CASRLLAGGQDEQFF. The chain combines TRBV2 with TRBJ2-1, with 11 bases aligning to TRBD2. Germline lookup yields CDR1 SNHLY and CDR2 FYNNEI. The CDR3 totals 15 residues. V lost 6 bases and J lost 8; bases outside the gene matches: 9.

At least ten counts were recorded for this clonotype. The V and J genes are TRBV20-1 and TRBJ1-1; TRBD1 might be the D (5 bases). Germline V gives CDR1 DFQATT, CDR2 SNEGSKA (reference sequence). The V end was cut by 5 bases, the J end by 4 bases, with 11 bases between. CDR3 length equals 12 residues. CDR3 sequence (DNA): TGCAGTGCTGGCGGGGGGACCACTGAAGCTTTCTTT. Its protein product is CSAGGGTTEAFF.

This clonotype was detected ten times or more. V gene TRBV10-3 combines with J gene TRBJ2-7; TRBD1 might be the D (6 bases). Germline values: CDR1 ENHRY, CDR2 SYGVKD. The ends were cut back, 10 bases at V and 2 bases at J, with 12 bases in the middle. The CDR3 covers 12 residues. The CDR3 DNA follows: TGTGCCAGTGCACCAGGGGCCTACGAGCAGTACTTC. Its protein product is CASAPGAYEQYF.

This clonotype was observed a few times. The CDR3 does not close with the conserved phenylalanine or tryptophan, likely indicating a read error. This sequence joins TRBV19 and TRBJ2-3; 7 bases match TRBD1. The germline V gene encodes CDR1 LNHDA and CDR2 SQIVND (reference sequence). The CDR3 length is 13 residues. With V trimmed by 10 bases and J by 4 bases, 8 bases remained unmatched. CDR3 amino acids: CAIGRGTADTQYY. CDR3 DNA sequence: TGTGCCATCGGCAGGGGGACGGCAGATACGCAGTATTAT.

This clonotype was counted many times. The chain recombines TRBV20-1 with TRBJ1-2, with D possibly matching TRBD1 (5 bases). Trimming shortened V by 5 bases and J by 5 bases, and 12 bases separated the two germline ends. Germline V gene lookup returns CDR1 DFQATT and CDR2 SNEGSKA (reference sequence). The CDR3 is 12 residues long. DNA for the CDR3: TGCAGTGCTTCGACAGAACTATATGGCTACACCTTC. Its protein product is CSASTELYGYTF.

This clonotype was recorded many times. V is TRBV5-1 and J is TRBJ2-7; no reliable D call. Germline V gene data show CDR1 as SGHRS and CDR2 as YFSETQ. Trimming shortened V by 0 bases and J by 2 bases, and 6 bases separated the two germline ends. The CDR3 is 13 amino acids. In nucleotides, the CDR3 is TGCGCCAGCAGCTTGGGAAACCCCTACGAGCAGTACTTC. Amino acid sequence: CASSLGNPYEQYF.

Turning to this clonotype: Since a much larger clone is just one base distant, this may be a read error. The J gene is TRBJ1-3, the V gene TRBV5-5; a weak D match, TRBD1 (6 bases). The CDR3 contains 15 residues. The germline gives CDR1 SGHKS, CDR2 YYEKEE (reference sequence). CDR3 region: CASSSNTGYGKTIYF. CDR3 bases: TGTGCCAGCAGCTCAAATACAGGGTACGGAAAAACCATATATTTT.

This clonotype was observed a few times. A much larger clone is a single base away; this may be a read error. The V gene is TRBV3-1, the J gene TRBJ2-1, with D uncertain. This CDR3 is 11 amino acids long. The germline gives CDR1 LGHDT, CDR2 YNNKEL (reference sequence). CDR3 loop: CASRQEDEQFF. The CDR3 DNA sequence: TGTGCCAGCAGACAAGAAGATGAGCAGTTCTTC.

This clonotype was seen more than once but under ten times. A much bigger clone sits one base away, suggesting this may be a read error. V gene TRBV28 combines with J gene TRBJ2-7; no definite D call. CDR3 length: 15 amino acids. The germline V gene encodes CDR1 MDHEN and CDR2 SYDVKM. The germline V and J ends were trimmed by 1 base and 7 bases, with 17 bases remaining between them. CDR3 region: CASSLSSSTRYEQYF. In nucleotides, the CDR3 is TGTGCCAGCAGTTTATCATCCAGCACGAGGTATGAGCAGTACTTC.

This clonotype occurred many times. The rearrangement uses TRBV20-1 and TRBJ2-7, with 10 bases aligning to TRBD1. Trimming removed 0 bases from V and 6 bases from J; junction bases left unmatched: 2. This CDR3 has 13 amino acids. Germline values: CDR1 DFQATT, CDR2 SNEGSKA (reference sequence). This CDR3 is CSAREGDRGEQYF. The CDR3 DNA is TGCAGTGCTAGAGAGGGGGACAGGGGCGAGCAGTACTTC.

At least ten counts were recorded for this clonotype. The gene calls are TRBV12-3 or TRBV12-4 and TRBJ1-2; possibly TRBD1 for D (6 bases). Trimming removed 6 bases at V and 8 bases at J, with 19 bases between. There are 14 residues in the CDR3. The chain's CDR3 is CASRGGLVLGGYTF. The CDR3 DNA follows: TGTGCCAGCAGGGGGGGCCTGGTCTTAGGGGGCTACACCTTC.

This clonotype has at least ten counts. V usage is TRBV5-1 and J usage is TRBJ2-3, with 12 bases that match TRBD2. Germline values: CDR1 SGHRS, CDR2 YFSETQ. The CDR3 covers 15 residues. V gave up 3 bases and J gave up 6 bases; unmatched junction bases: 5. CDR3 region: CASSSTSGGTDTQYF. CDR3 nucleotide sequence: TGCGCCAGCAGCTCCACTAGCGGGGGGACGGATACGCAGTATTTT.

The J gene is TRBJ1-6, the V gene TRBV18; possibly TRBD1 for D (6 bases). Germline V gene sequence: CDR1 KGHSH, CDR2 LQKENI. The ends were cut back, 3 bases at V and 10 bases at J, with 16 bases in the middle. The CDR3 is made up of 15 amino acids. The CDR3 DNA reads TGTGCCAGCTCACCCCTAAGCAGGGGAAACTCACCCCTCCACTTT. It encodes CASSPLSRGNSPLHF.

Many counts were recorded for this clonotype. The CDR3, as DNA: TGCGCCAGCAGCCTGGACAGGAGTCAGCCCCAGCATTTT. It translates to CASSLDRSQPQHF. The chain is built from TRBV5-1 and TRBJ1-5, with 7 positions matching TRBD1. CDR1 is SGHRS and CDR2 is YFSETQ in the germline V gene. The V gene end was trimmed by 4 bases and the J gene end by 6 bases; junction bases not matched to a gene: 4. This CDR3 is built from 13 residues.

The chain recombines TRBV19 with TRBJ2-7, with 7 bases identical to TRBD1. Losses at the gene ends were 3 bases for V and 0 bases for J; bases not matched to a gene: 5. Per germline, CDR1 LNHDA and CDR2 SQIVND (reference sequence). This CDR3 has 15 amino acids. CDR3 amino acids: CASSIRDSFSYEQYF. The CDR3 DNA reads as TGTGCCAGTAGTATCCGGGACAGCTTCTCCTACGAGCAGTACTTC.

This clonotype was counted ten times or more. The chain has TRBV15 and TRBJ2-1, with no clear D. The CDR3 sequence is 11 residues long. CDR1 is LNHNV and CDR2 is YYDKDF in the germline V gene (reference sequence). V gave up 7 bases and J gave up 4 bases, with 5 bases separating them. CDR3 DNA sequence: TGTGCCACCAAGGGTTACAATGAGCAGTTCTTC. This translates into CATKGYNEQFF.